The 12 T cell receptor beta chains presented below share a single source sample, sequenced in a study of radiotherapy plus CTLA-4 blockade in lung cancer (dated by TCRdb to between 2017 and 2018). Library prep was done by the immunoSEQ multiplex PCR assay. The source is immuneACCESS, and TCRdb retained only in-frame sequences with V and J called. Part of the clones is not carried over; for the studies checked, unresolved V genes explain less than half of this, and the remainder is unexplained. The sample contains some 30,000 clones, 70% to 80% of them found a single time. The ten largest account for 7% to 9.5% of the sample. Sequences were derived from peripheral blood, sampled from a patient treated with radiotherapy plus ipilimumab. The receptors derive from a human donor with non-small cell lung cancer who had stable disease on radiotherapy plus ipilimumab.

The chain employs TRBV6-1 and TRBJ1-1, with D maybe TRBD1 (5 bases). V gave up 7 bases and J gave up 8 bases, with 8 bases separating them. Germline values: CDR1 MNHNS, CDR2 SASEGT. CDR3 size: 10 residues. As DNA, the CDR3 is TGTGCCAGCATTTGGACAGAAGCTTTCTTT. Translated: CASIWTEAFF.

V is TRBV14 and J is TRBJ2-7; 7 bases fit TRBD2. Germline V gene data show CDR1 as SGHDN and CDR2 as FVKESK. With 4 bases clipped from V and 3 bases from J, the junction kept 6 bases outside the gene matches. The CDR3 totals 14 residues. CDR3 amino acids: CASSPRGWNYEQYF. The DNA for the CDR3 is TGTGCCAGCAGCCCGCGGGGGTGGAACTACGAGCAGTACTTC. Combining the CDR3 with reference TRBV14 and TRBJ2-7 gives the whole variable domain EAGVTQFPSHSVIEKGQTVTLRCDPISGHDNLYWYRRVMGKEIKFLLHFVKESKQDESGMPNNRFLAERTGGTYSTLKVQPAELEDSGVYFCASSPRGWNYEQYFGPGTRLTVT.

V gene TRBV28 combines with J gene TRBJ1-2; D is ambiguous. The V gene lost 2 bases and the J gene lost 8 bases, with 12 bases spanning the gap. From germline, CDR1 is MDHEN and CDR2 SYDVKM. The CDR3 contains 13 residues. The CDR3 region is CASSLDDKLGYTF. The CDR3 region has the DNA TGTGCCAGCAGTTTAGATGATAAGTTGGGCTACACCTTC.

This chain connects TRBV5-5 to TRBJ1-5, with TRBD1 identical over 8 bases. Germline V CDR1 and CDR2: SGHKS, YYEKEE (reference sequence). The CDR3 totals 15 residues. Trimming cost V 4 bases and J 7 bases; bases outside gene matches: 10. CDR3 DNA sequence: TGTGCCAGCAGCCTAGTTCCAGGGGGCGAGCAGCCCCAGCATTTT. Protein product: CASSLVPGGEQPQHF.

This chain's CDR3 is CASSLWRTGELFF. The CDR3 DNA reads as TGTGCCAGCAGCTTATGGCGTACCGGGGAGCTGTTTTTT. This chain uses TRBV13 with TRBJ2-2; no firm D call. Germline lookup yields CDR1 PRHDT and CDR2 FYEKMQ (reference sequence). CDR3 length: 13 amino acids. Trimming cost V 2 bases and J 5 bases, with 6 bases left between them. Filled out from reference TRBV13 and TRBJ2-2, the complete variable domain reads AAGVIQSPRHLIKEKRETATLKCYPIPRHDTVYWYQQGPGQDPQFLISFYEKMQSDKGSIPDRFSAQQFSDYHSELNMSSLELGDSALYFCASSLWRTGELFFGEGSRLTVL.

This clone came up a few times. V is TRBV19 and J is TRBJ2-6; no clear D. Trimming removed 3 bases from V and 4 bases from J, with 13 bases in between. Germline-derived CDR1 and CDR2 are LNHDA and SQIVND (reference sequence). CDR3 length: 16 amino acids. The CDR3 sequence is CASSIRRGLGANVLTF. DNA of the CDR3: TGTGCCAGTAGTATCAGACGCGGCCTCGGGGCCAACGTCCTGACTTTC.

The chain joins TRBV7-3 to TRBJ2-1, with TRBD2 matching 10 bases. The germline V gene has CDR1 SGHTA and CDR2 FQGTGA. J gave up 7 bases and V 5 bases, and 5 bases lay outside the gene matches. The CDR3 covers 14 residues. CDR3 in DNA: TGTGCCAGCAGCAGCGGGGGGGCCGTAAATGAGCAGTTCTTC. Its protein is CASSSGGAVNEQFF.

This chain links TRBV10-3 with TRBJ1-2, with D unresolved. The V end lost 0 bases, the J end lost 4 bases, and 12 bases lay between the germline ends. Germline assignment: CDR1 ENHRY and CDR2 SYGVKD. CDR3 size: 15 residues. Here the CDR3 reads CAISESGRAIYGYTF. CDR3 DNA sequence: TGTGCCATCAGTGAGTCGGGGAGAGCCATCTATGGCTACACCTTC.

This chain connects TRBV5-1 to TRBJ2-3; 9 nucleotides match TRBD2. The ends lost 9 bases at V and 5 bases at J; junction bases unmatched: 10. CDR3 length: 14 amino acids. Germline lookup yields CDR1 SGHRS and CDR2 YFSETQ. CDR3 amino acids: CATRAGGPGDTQYF. As DNA, the CDR3 is TGCGCCACCAGGGCGGGGGGGCCTGGAGATACGCAGTATTTT.

This clone was counted only a few times. The chain carries TRBV5-1 and TRBJ1-1; D is ambiguous. Germline CDR1 and CDR2: SGHRS and YFSETQ. The V gene lost 1 base and the J gene lost 0 bases, with 16 bases spanning the gap. The CDR3 sequence is 17 residues long. The CDR3 reads CASSLTSTRTLNTEAFF. CDR3 coding DNA: TGCGCCAGCAGCTTGACCTCAACGAGGACCCTGAACACTGAAGCTTTCTTT.

V gene TRBV5-1 combines with J gene TRBJ2-2; TRBD2 is a possible D gene (6 bases). This CDR3 comprises 16 residues. Trimming shortened V by 4 bases and J by 7 bases, and 20 bases separated the two germline ends. Germline values: CDR1 SGHRS, CDR2 YFSETQ. The CDR3 is CASSPVIGGAGGELFF. The CDR3, as DNA: TGCGCCAGCAGCCCCGTGATAGGCGGGGCAGGCGGGGAGCTGTTTTTT.

V usage is TRBV15 and J usage is TRBJ1-3; D uncertain. Germline CDR1 and CDR2: LNHNV and YYDKDF (reference sequence). V lost 0 bases, J lost 1 base, and 10 bases lay in between. This CDR3 has 16 residues. The CDR3 DNA is TGTGCCACCAGCAGAGATTTGGGGTATTCTGGAAACACCATATATTTT. Protein sequence: CATSRDLGYSGNTIYF.